Presented here are 12 T cell receptor beta chains from one specimen sequenced in a study of cytomegalovirus exposure and HLA in healthy donors (dated by TCRdb to 2016 to 2017). Library preparation employed the immunoSEQ multiplex PCR assay. For the multiplex PCR, a mixture combining 60 forward primers for TCR Vbeta segments and 13 reverse primers for TCR Jbeta segments was used. TCRdb took over this immuneACCESS table, retaining in-frame rearrangements with V and J assigned. Such tables are incomplete; in checked studies, under half of the missing clones stem from an unresolved V gene, and the remainder is unexplained. This sample lists roughly 180,000 clones; 75% were detected once. 2.9% of the sample rests with the top ten. The sequenced sample consisted of PBMCs. The receptors come from a male donor in good health and CMV-seronegative.

This clone was observed a few times. This rearrangement joins TRBV2 to TRBJ1-5, with 8 bases that match TRBD1. The CDR3 is made up of 13 amino acids. The germline CDR1 and CDR2 sequences are SNHLY and FYNNEI. Unmatched junction bases numbered 6, after V lost 7 bases and J lost 7 bases. This CDR3 is CASKEQGGQPQHF. The CDR3 coding sequence is TGTGCCAGCAAGGAACAGGGGGGGCAGCCCCAGCATTTT.

The chain couples TRBV28 to TRBJ1-1; 7 nucleotides match TRBD1. With 3 bases clipped from V and 5 bases from J, the junction kept 12 bases outside the gene matches. Looked up from germline, CDR1 is MDHEN and CDR2 is SYDVKM. This CDR3 has 16 amino acids. CDR3 protein: CASSLQQGFAGTEAFF. CDR3 bases: TGTGCCAGCAGTTTGCAACAGGGGTTTGCAGGGACTGAAGCTTTCTTT.

V usage is TRBV27 and J usage is TRBJ2-5; TRBD1 agrees at 9 bases. This CDR3 contains 15 residues. Germline-derived CDR1 and CDR2 are MNHEY and SMNVEV (reference sequence). The ends lost 0 bases at V and 2 bases at J; junction bases unmatched: 1. This chain's CDR3 is CASSLSGQGQETQYF. The CDR3 DNA sequence: TGTGCCAGCAGTTTATCGGGACAGGGACAAGAGACCCAGTACTTC.

The chain links TRBV10-1 to TRBJ2-3; TRBD1 might be the D (6 bases). Trimming left V 5 bases short and J 1 base short, with 10 bases between. Germline CDR1 reads WNHNN; CDR2 reads SYGVQD (reference sequence). The CDR3 is 14 amino acids. The DNA of the CDR3 is TGCGCCAGCAGTCATCGACAGGGCACAGATACGCAGTATTTT. The encoded protein is CASSHRQGTDTQYF.

This CDR3 reads CASSASPGQINQPQHF. The DNA of the CDR3 is TGTGCCAGCAGTGCAAGTCCCGGACAGATCAATCAGCCCCAGCATTTT. The gene calls are TRBV2 and TRBJ1-5, with D possibly being TRBD1 (6 bases). This CDR3 has 16 amino acids. The V end was cut by 4 bases, the J end by 3 bases, with 16 bases between. In germline, CDR1 is SNHLY, CDR2 FYNNEI.

The V call is TRBV13, the J call TRBJ2-5; no clear D. V lost 5 bases to trimming and J lost 5 bases, with 15 bases between them. From germline, CDR1 is PRHDT and CDR2 FYEKMQ (reference sequence). The CDR3 contains 14 residues. The CDR3 DNA reads TGTGCCAGCAGCCCCACCCTTGCCCGGGAGACCCAGTACTTC. Translating it yields CASSPTLARETQYF.

V and J are TRBV6-4 and TRBJ1-1; weak D call: TRBD1 (6 bases). V lost 4 bases and J 6 bases, leaving 18 bases between the germline ends. Germline V gene sequence: CDR1 MRHNA, CDR2 SNTAGT. This CDR3 region has 15 residues. The CDR3: CASSVENRVSAEAFF. In DNA, the CDR3 is TGTGCCAGCAGTGTCGAGAACAGGGTATCCGCTGAAGCTTTCTTT.

V is TRBV25-1 and J is TRBJ2-3, with 10 bases aligning to TRBD1. Trimming cost V 6 bases and J 7 bases; bases outside gene matches: 10. CDR1 is MGHDK, CDR2 SYGVNS, per germline. This CDR3 is built from 15 residues. The CDR3 region is CASSPDRGRGYTQYF. DNA of the CDR3: TGTGCCAGCAGCCCCGACAGGGGGCGTGGGTATACGCAGTATTTT. The full variable domain, with the rest looked up from reference TRBV25-1 and TRBJ2-3, is EADIYQTPRYLVIGTGKKITLECSQTMGHDKMYWYQQDPGMELHLIHYSYGVNSTEKGDLSSESTVSRIRTEHFPLTLESARPSHTSQYLCASSPDRGRGYTQYFGPGTRLTVL.

The chain couples TRBV5-6 to TRBJ2-5; D is unresolved. Trimming stripped 0 bases from V and 3 bases from J, with 3 bases between. The germline gives CDR1 SGHDT, CDR2 YYEEEE. The CDR3 is 12 residues long. CDR3 sequence: CASSLAEETQYF. The CDR3 DNA reads as TGTGCCAGCAGCTTGGCTGAAGAGACCCAGTACTTC.

The chain employs TRBV7-9 and TRBJ1-2; TRBD1 aligns across 8 bases. Trimming took 6 bases from V and 5 from J; bases not matched to a gene: 11. This CDR3 is built from 15 residues. The germline V gene has CDR1 SEHNR and CDR2 FQNEAQ (reference sequence). CDR3 nucleotides: TGTGCCAGCAGACCGGACAGGGCCAACCCGTATGGCTACACCTTC. Translated, it gives CASRPDRANPYGYTF.

V usage is TRBV11-2 and J usage is TRBJ1-2; the D gene is possibly TRBD1 (6 bases). The CDR3 loop spans 14 amino acids. The germline V gene encodes CDR1 SGHAT and CDR2 FQNNGV. Trimming stripped 5 bases from V and 3 bases from J, with 13 bases between. The CDR3 protein is CASSPTQGDYGYTF. CDR3 in DNA: TGTGCCAGCAGCCCAACACAGGGTGACTATGGCTACACCTTC.

The chain has TRBV28 and TRBJ2-7, with D perhaps matching TRBD1 (6 bases). This CDR3 region has 13 residues. The germline V and J ends were trimmed by 8 bases and 2 bases, with 13 bases remaining between them. Germline V lookup: CDR1 MDHEN, CDR2 SYDVKM. This CDR3 reads CASGRQETYEQYF. The CDR3 coding sequence is TGTGCCAGCGGTCGACAGGAGACCTACGAGCAGTACTTC.